A single sample is the source of the 11 T cell receptor beta chains below, sequenced in a study of monozygotic twins with inflammatory bowel disease. After re-calling the 5' RACE reads, TCRdb lists one entry per CDR3 protein, DNA absent. The sample holds approximately 150,000 distinct CDR3 sequences. The sequencing sample was made of blood. The source of these receptors is a human donor with ulcerative colitis or Crohn's disease, or a healthy co-twin of an affected twin (not recorded which).

V is TRBV5-1 and J is TRBJ2-7; lacking DNA, the TRBD1 call made by TCRdb goes unchecked. Germline V gene sequence: CDR1 SGHRS, CDR2 YFSETQ. The length of the CDR3 is 14 residues. This CDR3 reads CAKTYGAISYEQYF.

V and J are TRBV12-3 or TRBV12-4 and TRBJ2-7. CDR3 size: 14 residues. The chain's CDR3 is CASCLGSASYEQYF.

The gene calls are TRBV23-1 and TRBJ2-5. TRBV23-1 is an ORF, and what it does is uncertain. This CDR3 spans 15 amino acids. The CDR3 is CASSQSVRSTETQYF.

The V call is TRBV20-1, the J call TRBJ1-1. CDR1 and CDR2 from the germline V gene are DFQATT and SNEGSKA (reference sequence). This CDR3 spans 15 amino acids. The CDR3: CSARWQSRPNTEAFF.

The rearrangement links TRBV28 to TRBJ1-4; no DNA is available, so the TRBD1 call from TCRdb remains unchecked. CDR1 and CDR2 from the germline V gene are MDHEN and SYDVKM. This CDR3 is 14 amino acids long. CDR3 loop: CASSLPGTRQKLFF.

CDR3 in amino acids: CATGIPGTDTQYF. The genes are TRBV24-1 and TRBJ2-3; with no DNA, the TCRdb D assignment of TRBD1 cannot be verified. The CDR3 sequence is 13 residues long. Germline values: CDR1 KGHDR, CDR2 SFDVKD.

The chain combines TRBV20-1 with TRBJ2-5; TCRdb returns TRBD1, unconfirmable since there is no DNA. The germline V gene has CDR1 DFQATT and CDR2 SNEGSKA (reference sequence). The CDR3 has 15 amino acids. This chain's CDR3 is CSARDPTGGVKTQYF.

The rearrangement uses TRBV3-1 and TRBJ2-7. The CDR3 length is 14 residues. CDR1 and CDR2 from the germline V gene are LGHDT and YNNKEL (reference sequence). The CDR3 sequence: CASSQYRGSYEQYF.

The rearrangement links TRBV3-1 to TRBJ2-4; the TCRdb D gene call, TRBD1, has no DNA to confirm it. The germline V gene has CDR1 LGHDT and CDR2 YNNKEL (reference sequence). The CDR3 runs to 15 residues. CDR3 sequence: CASSPTTGGINIQYF.

The rearrangement links TRBV7-2 to TRBJ1-5. This CDR3 region has 14 residues. Germline V gene sequence: CDR1 SGHTA, CDR2 FQGNSA. The CDR3 reads CASSPLGGNQPQHF.

The rearrangement uses TRBV5-5 and TRBJ1-2; TCRdb outputs TRBD1, but without DNA this stays unchecked. Germline CDR1 reads SGHKS; CDR2 reads YYEKEE (reference sequence). This CDR3 has 15 residues. CDR3 loop: CASSLAGTGRYGYTF.